The rows below give T cell receptor beta chains drawn from one sample of a study of regulatory T cells in long-lasting Graves disease. One entry per CDR3 protein, called by TCRdb with MiXCR from the multiplex PCR reads. Among about 660,000 distinct CDR3 sequences listed, approximately 29% were seen once. The source material was peripheral blood mononuclear cells (PBMCs), sampled when the disease was refractory, from a patient treated with antithyroid drugs. These receptors were obtained from a female donor with Graves disease. Both conserved end residues are part of each CDR3. The D gene is left open where the match is weak. Size values are once, few and many counts, or a class for expanded clones, and some rows have none.

TRBV6-5	NA	TRBJ1-5	NA	TGTGCCAGCAGTTACGGGGGAATCGGCAATCAGCCCCGGCATTTT	CASSYGGIGNQPRHF
TRBV7-9	many	TRBJ2-7	NA	TGTGCCAGCAGTTCAAACTCCTACGAGCAGTACTTC	CASSSNSYEQYF
TRBV30	NA	TRBJ1-2	TRBD1	TGTGCCTGGAGTGTAGTCAGGGGGCTTGGCTACACCTTC	CAWSVVRGLGYTF
TRBV12-3/TRBV12-4	NA	TRBJ1-5	NA	TGTGCCAGCAGTTGGGGGGGCGATCAGCCCCAGCATTTT	CASSWGGDQPQHF
TRBV6-1	many	TRBJ1-1	TRBD1	TGTGCCAGCAGGAGGACAGGGGGGGTCTCGGACACTGAAGCTTTCTTT	CASRRTGGVSDTEAFF
TRBV6-2/TRBV6-3	many	TRBJ2-7	TRBD2	TGTGCCAGCAGGCCACTGACTAGCGGGAGCAACGAGCAGTACTTC	CASRPLTSGSNEQYF
TRBV30	many	TRBJ1-6	NA	TGTGCCTGGAGTGTAGGGGAATCACCCCTCCACTTT	CAWSVGESPLHF
TRBV6-2/TRBV6-3	NA	TRBJ2-7	TRBD1	TGTGCCAGCAGGAAACCGGGACAGGGTTCCTACGAGCAGTACTTC	CASRKPGQGSYEQYF
TRBV2	many	TRBJ2-7	TRBD1	TGTGCCAGCAGCGTGGGACAGGTCTCCTACGAGCAGTACTTC	CASSVGQVSYEQYF
TRBV20-1	few	TRBJ1-1	NA	TGCAGTGCTAGAGACCCGAGGGGGAACACTGAAGCTTTCTTT	CSARDPRGNTEAFF
TRBV29-1	NA	TRBJ1-1	NA	TGCAGCGTTGAATATACTGAAGCTTTCTTT	CSVEYTEAFF
TRBV19	NA	TRBJ1-5	TRBD1	TGTGCCAGCAAGTCCACAGGGGTTAACAATCAGCCCCAGCATTTT	CASKSTGVNNQPQHF
TRBV11-2	many	TRBJ1-6	TRBD1	TGTGCCAGCAGCTTAGCAGGGGGACTAGGCTCACCCCTCCACTTT	CASSLAGGLGSPLHF
TRBV28	few	TRBJ2-7	TRBD1	TGTGCCAGCAGCGCCCGGGGCAGGGGGCACAACGAGCAGTACTTC	CASSARGRGHNEQYF